This TCR beta chain was profiled in a study of blood T cell repertoires in COVID-19. As for the study in general: Sample material is recorded as cDNA or gDNA derived from T cells, B-cell-depleted T cells, or PBMCs.

Participant-reported clinical history was the basis for cohort assignment. Using immunoSEQ multiplex PCR, the repertoire was profiled, and TCRdb retains in-frame clones only, with some absent. Found here are 150,000 to 200,000 clones, roughly three quarters of them singletons; the top ten hold about a sixth. The CDR3 loop spans 14 amino acids. CDR1 is LNHNV, CDR2 YYDKDF, per germline (reference sequence). V was clipped by 1 base and J by 5 bases, with 11 bases between them. The rearrangement joins TRBV15 to TRBJ2-5; TRBD1 might be the D (6 bases). This TCR derives from a woman between 50 and 59 years old with acute COVID-19. Source material: PBMCs or T cells enriched from blood (not recorded which). DNA of the CDR3: TGTGCCACCAGCAGAGGTCACCAGGGGGAGACCCAGTACTTC. Encoded protein: CATSRGHQGETQYF. Combining the CDR3 with reference TRBV15 and TRBJ2-5 gives the whole variable domain DAMVIQNPRYQVTQFGKPVTLSCSQTLNHNVMYWYQQKSSQAPKLLFHYYDKDFNNEADTPDNFQSRRPNTSFCFLDIRSPGLGDTAMYLCATSRGHQGETQYFGPGTRLLVL.